Listed here are 28 T cell receptor beta chains from one sample, sequenced in a study of metastatic and nonmetastatic thyroid tumors. TCRdb recomputed clones from the PCR reads via MiXCR. The top ten hold 17% of the sample, which has around 24,000 clones, 13% seen once. Every patient underwent thyroid surgery untreated. The sequencing sample was made of blood. The source of these receptors is a female donor with papillary thyroid cancer or a benign thyroid nodule (not recorded which). Some clones in this sample may be carry-over from other donors' samples.

This clone occurred many times. The V and J genes are TRBV7-8 and TRBJ2-7; 9 nucleotides align to TRBD1. V trimming: 5 bases; J trimming: 4 bases; junction bases outside the gene matches: 9. The CDR3 totals 15 residues. Germline V gene data show CDR1 as SGHVS and CDR2 as FQNEAQ. The DNA of the CDR3 is TGTGCCAGCAGCCAGGACAGGGGTGGGCCGTACGAGCAGTACTTC. It encodes CASSQDRGGPYEQYF.

The chain joins TRBV6-1 to TRBJ2-7; D is uncertain. Germline V gene sequence: CDR1 MNHNS, CDR2 SASEGT. This CDR3 spans 13 amino acids. Trimming stripped 8 bases from V and 2 bases from J, with 13 bases between. The DNA of the CDR3 is TGTGCCAGCGTGGTTCATTTAGCCTACGAGCAGTACTTC. This encodes CASVVHLAYEQYF.

About this clone: The conserved final phenylalanine or tryptophan is absent from the CDR3, which likely points to a read error. The chain has TRBV18 and TRBJ1-5; perhaps TRBD1 as D (5 bases). This CDR3 region has 17 residues. The germline V gene encodes CDR1 KGHSH and CDR2 LQKENI. CDR3 bases: TGTGCCAGCTCACCACCGGGGCAGACCAATAGCAATCAGCACCAGCATTTG. Amino acid sequence: CASSPPGQTNSNQHQHL.

The sample holds many counts of this clone. V gene TRBV5-4 combines with J gene TRBJ1-4; 10 bases map to TRBD1. Unmatched junction bases numbered 6, after V lost 0 bases and J lost 7 bases. CDR3 size: 16 residues. Germline CDR1 and CDR2: SGHNT and YYREEE (reference sequence). CDR3 region: CASSLGQGAGREKLFF. The CDR3 region has the DNA TGTGCCAGCAGCTTGGGACAGGGGGCAGGGCGTGAAAAACTGTTTTTT.

The V and J genes are TRBV27 and TRBJ1-2; D gene uncertain. The V gene's germline CDR1 is MNHEY and CDR2 SMNVEV (reference sequence). The CDR3 has 13 amino acids. Trimming shortened V by 6 bases and J by 1 base, and 9 bases separated the two germline ends. CDR3 in amino acids: CASSQEGNYGYTF. DNA of the CDR3: TGTGCCAGCAGCCAGGAGGGTAACTATGGCTACACCTTC.

The chain has TRBV2 and TRBJ2-2, with D tentatively TRBD2 (5 bases). The ends were cut back, 3 bases at V and 5 bases at J, with 7 bases in the middle. The CDR3 is 13 residues long. CDR1 SNHLY and CDR2 FYNNEI come from the germline V gene. The DNA for the CDR3 is TGTGCCAGCAGTGAGCGAGGGACCGGGGAGCTGTTTTTT. Residues: CASSERGTGELFF. The full variable domain, completed using reference TRBV2 and TRBJ2-2, is EPEVTQTPSHQVTQMGQEVILRCVPISNHLYFYWYRQILGQKVEFLVSFYNNEISEKSEIFDDQFSVERPDGSNFTLKIRSTKLEDSAMYFCASSERGTGELFFGEGSRLTVL.

The sample holds a few counts of this clone. Given the absence of the conserved phenylalanine or tryptophan at the CDR3 end, a read error is likely. It is unclear where the CDR3 begins or ends on the DNA, so no DNA is shown, and the CDR3 is as TCRdb lists it. The rearrangement joins TRBV28 to TRBJ2-7; the table's TRBD1 call for D was not verified on the DNA. The V gene's germline CDR1 is MDHEN and CDR2 SYDVKM. The CDR3 is 16 residues long, counting both termini. The CDR3 loop reads CASRTGGRGDESEWYS.

This clone came up a few times. The junction and the germline gene differ at one end; a read error may be behind it. The chain employs TRBV6-1 and TRBJ2-1; a weak D match, TRBD2 (5 bases). The CDR3 covers 14 residues. Germline CDR1 is MNHNS and CDR2 is SASEGT. In DNA form, the CDR3 reads TGTGCCAGCAGTGAAAGATGGACCGAGGGCGAAAGGATCTTC. Translated: CASSERWTEGERIF.

This clone was observed at least ten times. The gene calls are TRBV19 and TRBJ1-1, with D unresolved. CDR1 and CDR2 from the germline V gene are LNHDA and SQIVND (reference sequence). The CDR3 sequence is 13 residues long. V shed 3 bases and J shed 1 base, with 6 bases lying between them. This chain's CDR3 is CASSIFRNTEAFF. In DNA form, the CDR3 reads TGTGCCAGTAGTATTTTTAGGAACACTGAAGCTTTCTTT.

The J gene is TRBJ2-3, the V gene TRBV6-2 or TRBV6-3; TRBD2 is a possible D gene (6 bases). CDR1 MNHEY and CDR2 SVGEGT come from the germline V gene. Trimming removed 7 bases from V and 13 bases from J, with 21 bases in between. This CDR3 contains 13 residues. The DNA of the CDR3 is TGTGCCAGCACCATGACCCGGGACTCCGCGGAGTATTTT. Amino acid sequence: CASTMTRDSAEYF.

Sample share makes this clone medium-sized. V gene TRBV6-5 combines with J gene TRBJ1-3, with D hard to call. Germline V gene data show CDR1 as MNHEY and CDR2 as SVGAGI. The CDR3 runs to 16 residues. Trimming stripped 0 bases from V and 2 bases from J, with 11 bases between. CDR3 residues: CASSYSRGRAGNTIYF. CDR3 sequence (DNA): TGTGCCAGCAGTTACTCTCGGGGTCGGGCTGGAAACACCATATATTTT.

This clone was observed at least ten times. V usage is TRBV3-1 and J usage is TRBJ2-2, with TRBD2 matching 8 bases. The CDR3 runs 15 residues. Germline V gene lookup returns CDR1 LGHDT and CDR2 YNNKEL (reference sequence). V shed 6 bases, J shed 0 bases, and the junction held 3 bases outside the gene matches. In nucleotides, the CDR3 is TGTGCCAGCAGAACTAGCGGAACGAACACCGGGGAGCTGTTTTTT. Its protein product is CASRTSGTNTGELFF.

The rearrangement uses TRBV7-2 and TRBJ2-7; D remains unclear. V lost 4 bases and J 7 bases, leaving 14 bases between the germline ends. This CDR3 contains 13 residues. The germline gives CDR1 SGHTA, CDR2 FQGNSA. CDR3 sequence (DNA): TGTGCCAGCAGCTCGGGTCTGGCGGAGGAGCAGTACTTC. It translates to CASSSGLAEEQYF.

Of note for this clone: At one of its ends the junction is not consistent with the germline gene, which may arise from a read error. The chain links TRBV13 to TRBJ2-2; D tentatively reads TRBD1 or TRBD2 (5 bases each). The CDR3 loop spans 13 amino acids. Germline CDR1 reads PRHDT; CDR2 reads FYEKMQ (reference sequence). CDR3 residues: CANTPSGTGEPFF. In DNA form, the CDR3 reads TGTGCCAACACCCCCTCAGGGACCGGGGAGCCGTTTTTT.

This clone was seen repeatedly, ten times or more. The rearrangement links TRBV10-3 to TRBJ2-7; D ambiguous. The CDR3 runs 13 residues. Germline V gives CDR1 ENHRY, CDR2 SYGVKD. Deletions cut 7 bases from V and 3 bases from J, with 13 bases between. CDR3 coding DNA: TGTGCCATCAAAAGCGACGGATTCTACGAGCAGTACTTC. It translates to CAIKSDGFYEQYF.

In this sample, this clone turned up many times. V is TRBV15 and J is TRBJ2-1, with D perhaps TRBD2 (5 bases). V was pared by 3 bases and J by 4 bases, with 13 bases between. CDR1 is LNHNV, CDR2 YYDKDF, per germline (reference sequence). This CDR3 spans 15 amino acids. CDR3 residues: CATSRARAGYNEQFF. CDR3 sequence (DNA): TGTGCCACCAGCAGGGCGAGGGCCGGATACAATGAGCAGTTCTTC.

This clone was observed at least ten times. The chain has TRBV5-1 and TRBJ1-2; 8 nucleotides agree with TRBD1. After removal of 4 bases from V and 6 bases from J, the junction contained 8 bases not matched to a gene. CDR1 is SGHRS, CDR2 YFSETQ, per germline. There are 14 residues in the CDR3. CDR3 sequence: CASSPWTGRDGYTF. The CDR3 bases are TGCGCCAGCAGCCCCTGGACAGGGCGTGATGGCTACACCTTC.

This clone showed up just a few times. This may arise from a read error, as a much more abundant clone is one base away. The V gene is TRBV5-6, the J gene TRBJ1-4, with D uncertain. The V gene's germline CDR1 is SGHDT and CDR2 YYEEEE. The CDR3 consists of 14 residues. Deletions cut 3 bases from V and 4 bases from J, with 10 bases between. The CDR3 DNA is TGTGCCAGCAGCTCTGACGGCTTTAATGAAAAACTGTTTTTT. It translates to CASSSDGFNEKLFF.

This clone was detected many times. CDR3 protein: CAGLGSSGNYGYTF. The CDR3 DNA reads TGTGCCGGATTAGGGAGTTCGGGGAACTATGGCTACACCTTC. The chain carries TRBV2 and TRBJ1-2; D is ambiguous. V was shortened by 11 bases and J by 2 bases, with 18 bases between the two germline ends. This CDR3 has 14 amino acids. Germline assignment: CDR1 SNHLY and CDR2 FYNNEI.

This chain connects TRBV5-6 to TRBJ2-7; TRBD2 is a possible D gene (7 bases). Looked up from germline, CDR1 is SGHDT and CDR2 is YYEEEE. Trimming took 7 bases from V and 4 from J, leaving 18 bases between them. The CDR3 contains 14 residues. CDR3 loop: CASLPRGALYEQYF. For the CDR3, the DNA is TGTGCCAGCCTCCCCCGGGGGGCATTATACGAGCAGTACTTC. The whole variable domain, remainder taken from reference TRBV5-6 and TRBJ2-7, is DAGVTQSPTHLIKTRGQQVTLRCSPKSGHDTVSWYQQALGQGPQFIFQYYEEEERQRGNFPDRFSGHQFPNYSSELNVNALLLGDSALYLCASLPRGALYEQYFGPGTRLTVT.

This clone was seen many times. The V and J genes are TRBV10-2 and TRBJ1-2, with unresolved D. Germline CDR1 WSHSY, CDR2 SAAADI. Between the trimmed V and J ends, which lost 0 bases and 7 bases, there was a span of 9 bases. The CDR3 covers 13 residues. CDR3 in amino acids: CASSESNGVGYTF. DNA for the CDR3: TGCGCCAGCAGTGAGTCGAATGGGGTTGGCTACACCTTC.

This clone was counted at least ten times. The V gene is TRBV7-2, the J gene TRBJ2-1; D not resolved. Germline CDR1 reads SGHTA; CDR2 reads FQGNSA. Trimming took off 0 bases at V and 0 bases at J, with 6 bases between the two ends. This CDR3 has 15 residues. CDR3 in amino acids: CASSLASVSYNEQFF. The CDR3 nucleotides are TGTGCCAGCAGCTTAGCCAGCGTCTCCTACAATGAGCAGTTCTTC.

The rearrangement links TRBV5-1 to TRBJ1-6; unclear D gene. Trimming removed 3 bases from V and 3 bases from J, with 10 bases in between. The CDR3 loop spans 15 amino acids. The germline gives CDR1 SGHRS, CDR2 YFSETQ. The DNA for the CDR3 is TGCGCCAGCAGCTCCCAAGACGGCTATAATTCACCCCTCCACTTT. Its translation is CASSSQDGYNSPLHF.

This clone has at least ten counts. The genes are TRBV20-1 and TRBJ2-1, with TRBD2 as a possible D gene (5 bases). The germline CDR1 and CDR2 sequences are DFQATT and SNEGSKA (reference sequence). The CDR3 totals 15 residues. V dropped 0 bases and J dropped 0 bases, with 9 bases sitting between them. The CDR3 coding sequence is TGCAGTGCTAGAGAGGCTGGGAGCTCCTACAATGAGCAGTTCTTC. Its protein product is CSAREAGSSYNEQFF.

About this clone itself: At one end the junction does not follow the germline gene, possibly because of a read error. J is TRBJ1-5 and V is TRBV12-3 or TRBV12-4; D uncertain. The CDR3 contains 14 residues. The CDR3, as DNA: TGTGCCGGCAGTATAGACACCCCAAATCAGCCCCAGCATTTT. Its protein is CAGSIDTPNQPQHF.

The chain employs TRBV27 and TRBJ1-4; a possible D gene is TRBD1 (5 bases). Trimming cost V 1 base and J 7 bases, with 13 bases left between them. This CDR3 spans 15 amino acids. CDR1 and CDR2 (germline): MNHEY, SMNVEV (reference sequence). The CDR3 reads CASSLYAGQVEKLFF. The CDR3 region has the DNA TGTGCCAGCAGTTTATATGCAGGGCAGGTTGAAAAACTGTTTTTT.

This clone was counted ten times or more. This same CDR3 is encoded by further DNA sequences in the sample. The rearrangement joins TRBV11-1 to TRBJ2-3; TRBD1 agrees at 12 bases. The junction had 3 bases not matched to a gene; V was cut back by 4 bases and J by 4 bases. In germline, CDR1 is SGHAT, CDR2 FQDESV (reference sequence). The CDR3 runs to 15 residues. Written as DNA, the CDR3 is TGTGCCAGCAGCTCGGGACAGGGGGCCTCAGATACGCAGTATTTT. Translating gives CASSSGQGASDTQYF.

This clone has at least ten counts. The chain links TRBV20-1 to TRBJ1-5; D is uncertain. V gave up 0 bases and J gave up 9 bases, with 15 bases separating them. The germline V gene has CDR1 DFQATT and CDR2 SNEGSKA (reference sequence). The CDR3 extends over 14 amino acids. This CDR3 is CSARDSSPFAPQHF. The CDR3 DNA follows: TGCAGTGCTAGAGATTCGTCCCCTTTCGCGCCCCAGCATTTT.